Listed below are T cell receptor beta chains from one sample, sequenced in a study of CD8+ T cells in alopecia areata. Repertoires were generated with immunoSEQ multiplex PCR, while TCRdb's copy carries only in-frame clones and drops some. The data show some 180,000 clones, more than 50% seen once. Sequenced input: CD8+ T cells sorted from blood. Receptor source: a human donor in good health. Both conserved end residues are part of each CDR3. A D gene is named only where the DNA matches it firmly. Clone size is given for some rows only: seen once, a few or many times, or a class if the clone is expanded.

j_call,clone_size,d_call,v_call,cdr3_aa,cdr3_nt
TRBJ1-2,once,TRBD1,TRBV7-9,CASSSPPGTGDYGYTF,TGTGCCAGCAGCTCCCCGCCCGGGACAGGCGACTATGGCTACACCTTC
TRBJ1-2,NA,NA,TRBV29-1,CSVYRDGYTF,TGCAGCGTTTACAGGGACGGCTACACCTTC
TRBJ2-1,once,TRBD2,TRBV30,CASSGLGLSQFF,TGTGCCTCTTCTGGACTAGGGCTGTCTCAGTTCTTC
TRBJ2-3,NA,NA,TRBV7-8,CASSFQDGLGPDTQYF,TGTGCCAGCAGCTTCCAGGACGGTTTAGGGCCAGATACGCAGTATTTT
TRBJ1-2,NA,NA,TRBV27,CASSLSNRINYGYTF,TGTGCCAGCAGTTTATCGAACAGAATTAACTATGGCTACACCTTC
TRBJ2-5,NA,NA,TRBV10-2,CASSPPRGRQETQYF,TGCGCCAGCAGTCCCCCCCGTGGCAGACAAGAGACCCAGTACTTC
TRBJ2-7,NA,TRBD2,TRBV7-6,CASGGGEQYF,TGTGCCAGTGGGGGGGGAGAGCAGTACTTC
TRBJ1-1,NA,NA,TRBV5-6,CASSLGQSEAFF,TGTGCCAGCAGCCTAGGACAGTCCGAAGCTTTCTTT
TRBJ1-4,few,NA,TRBV19,CASSIHRRQSNEKLFF,TGTGCCAGTAGTATACATCGACGGCAGTCTAATGAAAAACTGTTTTTT
TRBJ2-7,NA,TRBD2,TRBV13,CASGLVGVRGGGYEQYF,TGTGCCAGCGGCTTAGTGGGAGTACGGGGGGGAGGGTACGAGCAGTACTTC
TRBJ2-5,few,TRBD1,TRBV27,CATADREALSQYF,TGTGCCACTGCGGACAGGGAAGCTTTGTCCCAGTACTTC